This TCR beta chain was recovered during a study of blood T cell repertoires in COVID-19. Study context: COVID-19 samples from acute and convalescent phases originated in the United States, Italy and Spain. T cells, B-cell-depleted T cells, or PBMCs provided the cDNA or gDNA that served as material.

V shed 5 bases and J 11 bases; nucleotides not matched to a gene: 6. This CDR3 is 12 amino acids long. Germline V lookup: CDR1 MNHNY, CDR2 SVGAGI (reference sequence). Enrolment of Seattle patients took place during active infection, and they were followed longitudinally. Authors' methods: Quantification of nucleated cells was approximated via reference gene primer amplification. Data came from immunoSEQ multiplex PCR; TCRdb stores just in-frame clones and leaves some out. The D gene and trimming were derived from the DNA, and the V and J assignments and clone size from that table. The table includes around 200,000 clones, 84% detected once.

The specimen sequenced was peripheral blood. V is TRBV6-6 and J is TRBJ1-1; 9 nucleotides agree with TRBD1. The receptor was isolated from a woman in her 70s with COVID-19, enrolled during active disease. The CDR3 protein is CASSTGTGPAFF. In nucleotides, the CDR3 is TGTGCCAGCAGTACCGGGACAGGGCCGGCTTTCTTT.